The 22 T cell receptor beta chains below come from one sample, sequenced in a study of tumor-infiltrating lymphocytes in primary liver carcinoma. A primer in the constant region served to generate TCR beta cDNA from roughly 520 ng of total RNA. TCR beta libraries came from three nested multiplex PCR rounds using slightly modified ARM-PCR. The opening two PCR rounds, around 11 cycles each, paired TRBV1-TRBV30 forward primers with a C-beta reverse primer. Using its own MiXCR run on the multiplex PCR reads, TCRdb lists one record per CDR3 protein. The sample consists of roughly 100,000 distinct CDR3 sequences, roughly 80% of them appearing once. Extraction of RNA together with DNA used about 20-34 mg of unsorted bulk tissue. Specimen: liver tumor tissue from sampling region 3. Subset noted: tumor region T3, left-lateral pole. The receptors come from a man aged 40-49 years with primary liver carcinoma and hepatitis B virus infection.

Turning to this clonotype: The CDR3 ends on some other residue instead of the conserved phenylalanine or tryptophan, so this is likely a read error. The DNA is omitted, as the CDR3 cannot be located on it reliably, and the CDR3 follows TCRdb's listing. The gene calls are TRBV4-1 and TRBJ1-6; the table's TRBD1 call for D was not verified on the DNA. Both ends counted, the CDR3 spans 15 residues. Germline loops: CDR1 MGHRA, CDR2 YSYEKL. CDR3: CASSQDSTGNSPFHS.

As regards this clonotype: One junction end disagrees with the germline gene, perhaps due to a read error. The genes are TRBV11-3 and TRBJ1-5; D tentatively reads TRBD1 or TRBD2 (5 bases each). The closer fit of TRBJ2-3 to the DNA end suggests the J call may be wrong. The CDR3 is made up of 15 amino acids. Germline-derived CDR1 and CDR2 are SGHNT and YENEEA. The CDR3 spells CASRLDLGVAQHQYF. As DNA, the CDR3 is TGTGCCAGCAGGTTAGATCTGGGGGTGGCTCAGCACCAGTATTTT.

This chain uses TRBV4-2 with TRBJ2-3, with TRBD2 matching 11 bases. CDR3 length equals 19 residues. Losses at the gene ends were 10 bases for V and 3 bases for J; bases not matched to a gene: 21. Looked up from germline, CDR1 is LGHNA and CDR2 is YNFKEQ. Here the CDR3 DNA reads TGTGCCAACAGTCAAGTATCCATCGGTAGCGGGAGGGCAACAGATACGCAGTATTTT. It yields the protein CANSQVSIGSGRATDTQYF.

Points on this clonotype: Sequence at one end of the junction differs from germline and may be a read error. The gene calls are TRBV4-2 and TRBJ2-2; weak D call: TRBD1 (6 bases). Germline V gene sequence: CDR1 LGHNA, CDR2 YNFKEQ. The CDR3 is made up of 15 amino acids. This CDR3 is CSSSQTRGTTGELFF. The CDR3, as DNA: TGTTCCAGCAGCCAAACCAGGGGCACAACCGGGGAGCTGTTTTTT.

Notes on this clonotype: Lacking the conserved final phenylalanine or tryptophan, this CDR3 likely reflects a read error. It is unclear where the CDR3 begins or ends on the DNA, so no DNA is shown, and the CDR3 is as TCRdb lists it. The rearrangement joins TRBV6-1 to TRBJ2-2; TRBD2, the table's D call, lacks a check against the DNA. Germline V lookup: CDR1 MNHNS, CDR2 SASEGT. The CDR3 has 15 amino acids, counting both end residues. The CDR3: CASSIEVGAPGELFS.

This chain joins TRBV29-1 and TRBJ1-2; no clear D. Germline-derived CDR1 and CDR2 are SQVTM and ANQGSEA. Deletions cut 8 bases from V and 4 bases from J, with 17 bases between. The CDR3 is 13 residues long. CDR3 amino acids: CSIVVVVSYGYTF. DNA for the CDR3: TGCAGCATTGTTGTAGTGGTGAGCTATGGCTACACCTTC.

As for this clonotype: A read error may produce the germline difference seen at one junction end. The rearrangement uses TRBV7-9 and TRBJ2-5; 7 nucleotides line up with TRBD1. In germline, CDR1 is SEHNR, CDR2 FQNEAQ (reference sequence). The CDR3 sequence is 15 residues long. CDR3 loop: CASSTRGTEQEAQYF. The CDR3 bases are TGTGCCAGCAGCACTAGAGGGACAGAACAAGAGGCCCAGTACTTT.

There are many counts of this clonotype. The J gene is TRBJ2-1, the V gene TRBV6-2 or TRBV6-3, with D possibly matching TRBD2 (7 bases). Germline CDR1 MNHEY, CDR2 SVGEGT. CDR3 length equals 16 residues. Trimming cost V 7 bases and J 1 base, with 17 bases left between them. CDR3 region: CASIHGGGGSYNEQFF. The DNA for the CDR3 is TGTGCCAGCATCCACGGAGGGGGGGGGTCCTACAATGAGCAGTTCTTC.

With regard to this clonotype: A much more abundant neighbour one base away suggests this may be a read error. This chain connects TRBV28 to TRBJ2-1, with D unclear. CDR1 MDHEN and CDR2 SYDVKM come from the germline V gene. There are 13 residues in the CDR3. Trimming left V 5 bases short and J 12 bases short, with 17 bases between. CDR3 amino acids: CASSPVRTQRQFF. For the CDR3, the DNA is TGTGCCAGCAGTCCCGTAAGGACCCAGAGGCAGTTCTTC. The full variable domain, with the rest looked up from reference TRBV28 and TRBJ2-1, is DVKVTQSSRYLVKRTGEKVFLECVQDMDHENMFWYRQDPGLGLRLIYFSYDVKMKEKGDIPEGYSVSREKKERFSLILESASTNQTSMYLCASSPVRTQRQFFGPGTRLTVL.

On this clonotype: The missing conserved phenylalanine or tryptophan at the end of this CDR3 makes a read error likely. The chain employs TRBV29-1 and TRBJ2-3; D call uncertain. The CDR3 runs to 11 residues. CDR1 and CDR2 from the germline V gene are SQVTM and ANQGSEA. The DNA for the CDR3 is TGCAGTGTTGTCCTGGCAGATACGCAGTATTTG. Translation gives CSVVLADTQYL.

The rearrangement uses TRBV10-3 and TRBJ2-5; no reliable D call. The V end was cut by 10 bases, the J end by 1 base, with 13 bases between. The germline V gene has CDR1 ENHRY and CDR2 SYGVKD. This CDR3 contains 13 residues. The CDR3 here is CATLEHPQETQYF. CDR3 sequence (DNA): TGTGCCACCTTGGAACACCCCCAAGAGACCCAGTACTTC.

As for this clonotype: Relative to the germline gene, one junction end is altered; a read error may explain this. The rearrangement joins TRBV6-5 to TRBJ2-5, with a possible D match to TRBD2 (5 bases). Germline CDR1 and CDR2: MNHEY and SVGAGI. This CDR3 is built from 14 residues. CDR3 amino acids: CASSYPNPGETQHF. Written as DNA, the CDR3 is TGTGCCAGCAGTTACCCGAATCCTGGGGAGACCCAGCACTTC.

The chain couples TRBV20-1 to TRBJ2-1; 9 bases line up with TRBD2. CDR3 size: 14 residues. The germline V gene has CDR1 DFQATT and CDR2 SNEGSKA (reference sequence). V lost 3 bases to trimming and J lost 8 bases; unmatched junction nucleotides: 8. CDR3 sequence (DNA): TGCAGTGCTAGGGGGAGCGGGAGGTTGGATGAGCAGTTCTTC. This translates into CSARGSGRLDEQFF.

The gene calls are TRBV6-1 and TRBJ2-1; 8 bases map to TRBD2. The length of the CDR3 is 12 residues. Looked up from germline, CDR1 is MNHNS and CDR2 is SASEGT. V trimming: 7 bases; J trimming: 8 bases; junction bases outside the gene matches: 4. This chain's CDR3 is CASTRAGDEQFF. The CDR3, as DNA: TGTGCCAGCACTAGAGCGGGGGATGAGCAGTTCTTC.

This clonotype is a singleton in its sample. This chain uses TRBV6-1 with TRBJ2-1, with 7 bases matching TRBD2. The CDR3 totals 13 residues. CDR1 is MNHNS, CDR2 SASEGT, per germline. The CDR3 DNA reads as TGTGTCGGCAAGGAGGGACTAAGCAATGAGCAGTTCTTC. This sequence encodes CVGKEGLSNEQFF.

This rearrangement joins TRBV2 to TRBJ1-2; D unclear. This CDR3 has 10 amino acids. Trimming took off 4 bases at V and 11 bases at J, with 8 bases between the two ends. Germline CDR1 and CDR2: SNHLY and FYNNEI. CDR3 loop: CASSGGSYTF. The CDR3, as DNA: TGTGCCAGCAGTGGGGGTTCATACACCTTC.

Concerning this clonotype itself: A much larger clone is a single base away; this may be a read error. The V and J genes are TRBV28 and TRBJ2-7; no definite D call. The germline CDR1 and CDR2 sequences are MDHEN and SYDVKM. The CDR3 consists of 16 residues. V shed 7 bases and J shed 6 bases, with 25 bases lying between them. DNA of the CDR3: TGTGCCAGCACCTACGGCGTGCATCTATCACCAGTCGAGCAGTACTTC. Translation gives CASTYGVHLSPVEQYF.

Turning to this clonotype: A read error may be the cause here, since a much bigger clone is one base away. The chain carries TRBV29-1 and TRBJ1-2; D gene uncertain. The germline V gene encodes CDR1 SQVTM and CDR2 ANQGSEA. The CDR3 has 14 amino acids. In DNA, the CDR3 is TGCGACGTTGAAGAGGGCCGCAGGTCATACGGCTACACCTTC. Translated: CDVEEGRRSYGYTF.

The CDR3 here is CASGQSSQETQYF. For the CDR3, the DNA is TGTGCCAGCGGTCAAAGTTCCCAAGAGACCCAGTACTTC. The rearrangement links TRBV12-3 or TRBV12-4 to TRBJ2-5; D ambiguous. V shed 8 bases and J shed 1 base, with 11 bases lying between them. The CDR3 consists of 13 residues.

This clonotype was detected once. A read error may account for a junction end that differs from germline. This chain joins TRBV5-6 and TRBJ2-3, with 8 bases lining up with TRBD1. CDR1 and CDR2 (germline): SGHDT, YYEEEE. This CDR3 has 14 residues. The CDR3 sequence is CTSSLQGATYTQYF. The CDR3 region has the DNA TGTACCAGCAGCTTGCAGGGGGCAACATATACGCAGTATTTT.

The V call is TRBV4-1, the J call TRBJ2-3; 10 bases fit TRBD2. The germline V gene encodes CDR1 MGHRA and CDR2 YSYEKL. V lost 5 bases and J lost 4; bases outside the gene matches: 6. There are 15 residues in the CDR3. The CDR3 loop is CASSGTSVTPDTQYF. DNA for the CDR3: TGCGCCAGCAGCGGGACTAGCGTTACGCCAGATACGCAGTATTTT.

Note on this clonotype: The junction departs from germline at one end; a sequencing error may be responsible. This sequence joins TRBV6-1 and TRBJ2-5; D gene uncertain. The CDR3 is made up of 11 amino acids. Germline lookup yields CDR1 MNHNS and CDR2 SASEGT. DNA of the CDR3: TGTACCAGCAGTAAGTCACCGACCCAGTACTTC. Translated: CTSSKSPTQYF.